This TCR beta chain was profiled in a study of post-analysis software for immune sequencing data. Study at large: The disease courses covered relapsing-remitting, secondary progressive and progressive-relapsing multiple sclerosis. General observations from the study: Significantly decreased normalized Chao1 diversity was recorded for multiple sclerosis patients relative to controls. With TRBV5-6, TRBV5-1 and TRBV20-1 included, about five TRBV segments were more frequent in patients than in controls.

Unique molecular identifiers tagged the TCR beta cDNA libraries. Between roughly 1 and 10 million T cells gave rise to some 450,000 cDNA molecules. MiXCR was run by TCRdb on the PCR reads, yielding one entry per CDR3 protein. The sample carries about 620,000 distinct CDR3 sequences, 44% recorded once. About this clonotype itself: Antigen unknown.

Germline-derived CDR1 and CDR2 are KGHDR and SFDVKD. V was pared by 0 bases and J by 3 bases, with 7 bases between. This CDR3 comprises 14 residues. The source is a girl under 18 with multiple sclerosis. The chain combines TRBV24-1 with TRBJ1-2; D is possibly TRBD1 (5 bases). The sequenced sample was blood. Written as DNA, the CDR3 is TGTGCCACCAGTGATTTGACCAGGGACTATGGCTACACCTTC. It is translated as CATSDLTRDYGYTF.